This passage covers 31 T cell receptor beta chains from one sample sequenced in a study of cytomegalovirus exposure and HLA in healthy donors. With 60 Vbeta and 13 Jbeta primers, the PCR was carried out. Using immunoSEQ multiplex PCR, the repertoire was profiled, and TCRdb retains in-frame clones only, with some absent. This table has about 150,000 clones, about 68% appearing once. The sequenced sample was PBMCs. The receptors were sampled from a human donor in good health.

The chain recombines TRBV27 with TRBJ2-7, with D maybe TRBD2 (6 bases). Per germline, CDR1 MNHEY and CDR2 SMNVEV (reference sequence). V was shortened by 8 bases and J by 3 bases, with 14 bases between the two germline ends. The CDR3 extends over 13 amino acids. The CDR3 DNA reads TGTGCCAGCGCTCCTTACGGGAGCTACGAGCAGTACTTC. It codes for CASAPYGSYEQYF.

The rearrangement joins TRBV27 to TRBJ2-1; 9 bases are shared with TRBD1. V shed 7 bases and J 6 bases; nucleotides not matched to a gene: 7. CDR3 length: 14 residues. Germline assignment: CDR1 MNHEY and CDR2 SMNVEV (reference sequence). The CDR3 region has the DNA TGTGCCAGCAAACTGACAGGGGGGGCCAATGAGCAGTTCTTC. Protein product: CASKLTGGANEQFF.

This chain joins TRBV9 and TRBJ2-1; 11 bases map to TRBD2. Trimming at V came to 1 base and at J to 9 bases, leaving 9 bases not matched to a gene. The CDR3 runs 16 residues. The germline gives CDR1 SGDLS, CDR2 YYNGEE. Written as DNA, the CDR3 is TGTGCCAGCAGCGTACGCGGGACTAGCGGCTTCGGTGAGCAGTTCTTC. Its translation is CASSVRGTSGFGEQFF.

The rearrangement uses TRBV5-1 and TRBJ2-6; possible D gene TRBD1, 5 bases. Between the trimmed V and J ends, which lost 4 bases and 2 bases, there was a span of 13 bases. The CDR3 is 16 amino acids. Germline-derived CDR1 and CDR2 are SGHRS and YFSETQ. The chain's CDR3 is CASSPNARAGANVLTF. The DNA for the CDR3 is TGCGCCAGCAGCCCAAATGCCAGGGCTGGGGCCAACGTCCTGACTTTC.

This clone was counted only a few times. The chain recombines TRBV19 with TRBJ1-5, with 9 bases aligning to TRBD1. The germline V gene encodes CDR1 LNHDA and CDR2 SQIVND (reference sequence). V dropped 10 bases and J dropped 3; count of bases not matched to a gene: 4. The CDR3 sequence is 13 residues long. CDR3 in amino acids: CATGQGNNQPQHF. Written as DNA, the CDR3 is TGTGCCACCGGACAGGGGAACAATCAGCCCCAGCATTTT.

The rearrangement uses TRBV7-2 and TRBJ2-3; 7 bases match TRBD2. Germline-derived CDR1 and CDR2 are SGHTA and FQGNSA. V gave up 5 bases and J gave up 4 bases; unmatched junction bases: 6. The CDR3 loop spans 14 amino acids. The CDR3 DNA reads TGTGCCAGCAGCCTGGGAGGGCGCGCAGATACGCAGTATTTT. Amino acids: CASSLGGRADTQYF.

The chain uses TRBV4-1 and TRBJ1-5, with 7 bases matching TRBD1. V shed 1 base and J 0 bases; nucleotides not matched to a gene: 9. Germline CDR1 is MGHRA and CDR2 is YSYEKL. CDR3 length: 18 amino acids. This chain's CDR3 is CASSQGPRDSYSNQPQHF. Here the CDR3 DNA reads TGCGCCAGCAGCCAAGGACCTCGGGACAGCTATAGCAATCAGCCCCAGCATTTT.

J is TRBJ1-1 and V is TRBV10-3, with a weak D call TRBD1 (5 bases). In germline, CDR1 is ENHRY, CDR2 SYGVKD. The V and J ends lost 4 bases and 1 base respectively, with 10 bases between them. The CDR3 is 14 residues long. The CDR3 loop reads CAISAGGRNTEAFF. CDR3 DNA sequence: TGTGCCATCAGTGCTGGGGGGAGGAACACTGAAGCTTTCTTT.

V is TRBV7-9 and J is TRBJ2-5, with a tentative D call TRBD2 (6 bases). The CDR3 covers 13 residues. The germline gives CDR1 SEHNR, CDR2 FQNEAQ (reference sequence). V lost 4 bases and J lost 7, with 13 bases in between. The CDR3 bases are TGTGCCAGCAGCTCCATGGCCGGGGGGACCCAGTACTTC. It specifies CASSSMAGGTQYF.

CDR3 in amino acids: CASSPGQGGETQYF. The CDR3, as DNA: TGTGCCAGCAGCCCTGGACAGGGAGGAGAGACCCAGTACTTC. The chain links TRBV28 to TRBJ2-5; 8 bases align to TRBD1. Germline trimming cut 6 bases from V and 4 bases from J; bases unmatched to any gene: 7. Germline lookup yields CDR1 MDHEN and CDR2 SYDVKM. The CDR3 totals 14 residues.

The chain combines TRBV9 with TRBJ2-7; TRBD1 agrees at 8 bases. The J call is doubtful: the DNA matches TRBJ2-1 better. The CDR3 spans 13 residues. The germline V gene encodes CDR1 SGDLS and CDR2 YYNGEE. This CDR3 reads CASSGNRQGEQFF. The CDR3 nucleotides read TGTGCCAGCAGCGGGAACCGACAGGGGGAGCAGTTCTTC.

This clone showed up just once. This chain connects TRBV7-2 to TRBJ2-3, with 9 bases matching TRBD1. The germline V gene encodes CDR1 SGHTA and CDR2 FQGNSA. The CDR3 runs to 12 residues. V lost 5 bases to trimming and J lost 14 bases; unmatched junction nucleotides: 8. CDR3 nucleotides: TGTGCCAGCAGCCTCGGGACAGGGTGGAGGTATTTT. It encodes CASSLGTGWRYF.

This clone was seen a handful of times. V usage is TRBV18 and J usage is TRBJ2-7; 7 nucleotides align to TRBD2. Per germline, CDR1 KGHSH and CDR2 LQKENI. This CDR3 contains 15 residues. Unmatched junction bases numbered 9, after V lost 3 bases and J lost 4 bases. CDR3 residues: CASSPQPGGGYEQYF. CDR3 DNA sequence: TGTGCCAGCTCACCCCAACCGGGGGGAGGATACGAGCAGTACTTC.

The chain carries TRBV1 and TRBJ2-2; the table's D gene call, TRBD2, was not cross checked with the DNA. TRBV1 is a listed pseudogene. The CDR3 runs to 17 residues. For the CDR3, the DNA is TGCACCAGCAGCCAAGATCTTCGGAGGGGCCTTACCGGGGAGCTGTTTTTT. Protein sequence: CTSSQDLRRGLTGELFF.

V and J are TRBV4-1 and TRBJ2-2; 8 bases fit TRBD2. The CDR3 is made up of 15 amino acids. The V gene end was trimmed by 1 base and the J gene end by 5 bases; junction bases not matched to a gene: 3. The germline gives CDR1 MGHRA, CDR2 YSYEKL. CDR3 sequence reads: CASSQASGSTGELFF. The CDR3 nucleotides read TGCGCCAGCAGCCAAGCCAGCGGGAGTACCGGGGAGCTGTTTTTT.

CDR3 DNA: TGTGCCAGCAGTCCCCCGACAGGGGTATCAGGAAACACCATATATTTT. It yields the protein CASSPPTGVSGNTIYF. This rearrangement joins TRBV27 to TRBJ1-3; 8 nucleotides agree with TRBD1. The germline CDR1 and CDR2 sequences are MNHEY and SMNVEV (reference sequence). CDR3 size: 16 residues. The J segment lost 4 bases and the V segment lost 5 bases, leaving 10 bases of the junction unmatched.

This chain connects TRBV5-1 to TRBJ2-6; the match to TRBD1 covers 10 bases. V lost 3 bases, J lost 1 base, and 7 bases stayed unmatched. The CDR3 sequence is 18 residues long. Germline lookup yields CDR1 SGHRS and CDR2 YFSETQ. CDR3: CASSSSRQGASGANVLTF. The CDR3 region has the DNA TGCGCCAGCAGCTCCTCCCGACAGGGGGCATCTGGGGCCAACGTCCTGACTTTC.

The chain carries TRBV11-1 and TRBJ1-4, with D unresolved. Trimming left V 7 bases short and J 5 bases short, with 11 bases between. The germline gives CDR1 SGHAT, CDR2 FQDESV (reference sequence). This CDR3 has 13 amino acids. CDR3 sequence: CASKRRGNEKLFF. CDR3 DNA: TGTGCCAGCAAACGGCGAGGAAATGAAAAACTGTTTTTT.

CDR3 DNA sequence: TGCAGCGTTGGGAGGGTTTTGAACACTGAAGCTTTCTTT. It is translated as CSVGRVLNTEAFF. The V gene is TRBV29-1, the J gene TRBJ1-1; no clear D gene. Trimming stripped 4 bases from V and 0 bases from J, with 9 bases between. CDR1 SQVTM and CDR2 ANQGSEA come from the germline V gene. The CDR3 is made up of 13 amino acids.

CDR3 in DNA: TGTGCCAGCAGCGTAGGCGGGGGCGACTCGAACACTGAAGCTTTCTTT. Translated: CASSVGGGDSNTEAFF. The V and J genes are TRBV9 and TRBJ1-1; perhaps TRBD1 as D (6 bases). V was pared by 0 bases and J by 1 base, with 13 bases between. Germline V CDR1 and CDR2: SGDLS, YYNGEE. The CDR3 totals 16 residues.

This clone was detected only a few times. The chain links TRBV4-1 to TRBJ2-1; TRBD2 aligns across 9 bases. The CDR3 length is 16 residues. The V gene end was trimmed by 0 bases and the J gene end by 4 bases; junction bases not matched to a gene: 4. Germline loops: CDR1 MGHRA, CDR2 YSYEKL. CDR3 loop: CASSQDLAGVYNEQFF. The CDR3, as DNA: TGCGCCAGCAGCCAAGATTTAGCGGGGGTATACAATGAGCAGTTCTTC.

This clone was counted once. J is TRBJ2-5 and V is TRBV6-1, with TRBD1 identical over 9 bases. The CDR3 contains 15 residues. With 5 bases clipped from V and 5 bases from J, the junction kept 9 bases outside the gene matches. Germline V gene sequence: CDR1 MNHNS, CDR2 SASEGT. The CDR3 here is CASSTDRGEWETQYF. CDR3 DNA: TGTGCCAGCAGTACGGACAGGGGCGAGTGGGAGACCCAGTACTTC.

The V and J genes are TRBV7-3 and TRBJ2-3, with TRBD2 matching 8 bases. Losses at the gene ends were 3 bases for V and 4 bases for J; bases not matched to a gene: 3. Germline CDR1 SGHTA, CDR2 FQGTGA. The CDR3 has 14 amino acids. CDR3 sequence: CASSFLAGPDTQYF. The DNA for the CDR3 is TGTGCCAGCAGCTTTTTAGCGGGGCCAGATACGCAGTATTTT.

The sample holds a few counts of this clone. This chain uses TRBV4-3 with TRBJ2-7, with D maybe TRBD2 (6 bases). The CDR3 covers 14 residues. The ends were cut back, 0 bases at V and 6 bases at J, with 12 bases in the middle. Germline CDR1 reads LGHNA; CDR2 reads YSLEER. The DNA of the CDR3 is TGCGCCAGCAGCCAAGAGTCGGGCGGGGTCGAGCAGTACTTC. Translating gives CASSQESGGVEQYF.

The chain carries TRBV28 and TRBJ2-3; 9 nucleotides line up with TRBD2. The CDR3 runs 16 residues. The trim removed 2 bases at V and 4 bases at J, leaving 7 bases unmatched. Germline loops: CDR1 MDHEN, CDR2 SYDVKM. Written as DNA, the CDR3 is TGTGCCAGCAGTTTAGGCCTCCTAGCGGGGCCAGATACGCAGTATTTT. This encodes CASSLGLLAGPDTQYF.

The chain uses TRBV5-1 and TRBJ2-3; 10 bases map to TRBD1. CDR1 and CDR2 from the germline V gene are SGHRS and YFSETQ. This CDR3 region has 14 residues. The junction had 4 bases not matched to a gene; V was cut back by 2 bases and J by 7 bases. DNA for the CDR3: TGCGCCAGCAGCTTCGGGACAGGGGACTATACGCAGTATTTT. Protein product: CASSFGTGDYTQYF. Based on the CDR3 plus reference TRBV5-1 and TRBJ2-3, the full variable domain is KAGVTQTPRYLIKTRGQQVTLSCSPISGHRSVSWYQQTPGQGLQFLFEYFSETQRNKGNFPGRFSGRQFSNSRSEMNVSTLELGDSALYLCASSFGTGDYTQYFGPGTRLTVL.

The chain carries TRBV7-8 and TRBJ2-7; 8 bases fit TRBD1. Losses at the gene ends were 5 bases for V and 2 bases for J; bases not matched to a gene: 8. Looked up from germline, CDR1 is SGHVS and CDR2 is FQNEAQ. The CDR3 extends over 15 amino acids. Written as DNA, the CDR3 is TGTGCCAGCAGCAGATCCCGGACAGGGACCTACGAGCAGTACTTC. Translated, it gives CASSRSRTGTYEQYF. The complete variable domain, with remaining parts taken from reference TRBV7-8 and TRBJ2-7, reads GAGVSQSPRYKVAKRGQDVALRCDPISGHVSLFWYQQALGQGPEFLTYFQNEAQLDKSGLPSDRFFAERPEGSVSTLKIQRTQQEDSAVYLCASSRSRTGTYEQYFGPGTRLTVT.

The chain couples TRBV5-8 to TRBJ1-3; D is ambiguous. The germline V and J ends were trimmed by 6 bases and 3 bases, with 10 bases remaining between them. The germline CDR1 and CDR2 sequences are SGHTS and YDEGEE. This CDR3 region has 13 residues. The DNA of the CDR3 is TGTGCCAGCATCCGGTTTCGTGGAAACACCATATATTTT. Translating gives CASIRFRGNTIYF.

This sequence joins TRBV7-2 and TRBJ1-5; no clear D gene. V dropped 5 bases and J dropped 4 bases, with 15 bases sitting between them. CDR3 length: 15 amino acids. CDR1 and CDR2 (germline): SGHTA, FQGNSA. The CDR3 nucleotides are TGTGCCAGCAGCCTTAGAGGCGTGGGTAATCAGCCCCAGCATTTT. This sequence encodes CASSLRGVGNQPQHF.

This chain uses TRBV7-7 with TRBJ2-2; weak D call: TRBD2 (5 bases). The CDR3 covers 14 residues. V lost 5 bases, J lost 6 bases, and 13 bases lay in between. CDR1 is SSHAT, CDR2 FNYEAQ, per germline (reference sequence). Here the CDR3 reads CASSPIAEAGELFF. CDR3 nucleotide sequence: TGTGCCAGCAGCCCGATTGCGGAGGCCGGGGAGCTGTTTTTT.

The chain recombines TRBV9 with TRBJ2-7; TRBD1 is a possible D gene (5 bases). Germline V gene sequence: CDR1 SGDLS, CDR2 YYNGEE. CDR3 size: 15 residues. Trimming took 0 bases from V and 3 from J, leaving 13 bases between them. As DNA, the CDR3 is TGTGCCAGCAGCGTAGGTACAGGAGCGTACTACGAGCAGTACTTC. Encoded protein: CASSVGTGAYYEQYF. The whole variable domain, filled in from reference TRBV9 and TRBJ2-7, reads DSGVTQTPKHLITATGQRVTLRCSPRSGDLSVYWYQQSLDQGLQFLIQYYNGEERAKGNILERFSAQQFPDLHSELNLSSLELGDSALYFCASSVGTGAYYEQYFGPGTRLTVT.